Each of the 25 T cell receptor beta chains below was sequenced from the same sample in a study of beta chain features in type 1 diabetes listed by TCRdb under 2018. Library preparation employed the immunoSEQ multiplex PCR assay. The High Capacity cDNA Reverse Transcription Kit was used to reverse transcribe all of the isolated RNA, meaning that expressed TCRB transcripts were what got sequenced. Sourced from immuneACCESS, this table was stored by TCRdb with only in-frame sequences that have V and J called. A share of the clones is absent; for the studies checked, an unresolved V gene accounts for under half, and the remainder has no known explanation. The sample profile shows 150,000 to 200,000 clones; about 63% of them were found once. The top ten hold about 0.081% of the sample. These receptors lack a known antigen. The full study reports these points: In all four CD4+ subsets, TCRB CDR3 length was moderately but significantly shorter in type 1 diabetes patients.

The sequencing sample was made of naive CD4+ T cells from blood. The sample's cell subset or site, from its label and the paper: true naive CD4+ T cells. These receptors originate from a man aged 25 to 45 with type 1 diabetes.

The CDR3 DNA sequence: TGTGCCAGCTCAGAGGGTGCCTACGAGCAGTACTTC. Its protein product is CASSEGAYEQYF. The chain employs TRBV18 and TRBJ2-7; weak D call: TRBD2 (5 bases). V lost 5 bases to trimming and J lost 2 bases, with 7 bases between them. CDR3 length: 12 residues. Germline CDR1 reads KGHSH; CDR2 reads LQKENI.

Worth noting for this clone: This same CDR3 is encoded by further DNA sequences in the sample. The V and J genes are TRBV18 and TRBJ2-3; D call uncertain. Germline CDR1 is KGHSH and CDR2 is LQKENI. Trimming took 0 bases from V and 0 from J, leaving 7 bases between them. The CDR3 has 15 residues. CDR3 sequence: CASSPPGISTDTQYF. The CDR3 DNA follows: TGTGCCAGCTCACCACCGGGGATAAGCACAGATACGCAGTATTTT.

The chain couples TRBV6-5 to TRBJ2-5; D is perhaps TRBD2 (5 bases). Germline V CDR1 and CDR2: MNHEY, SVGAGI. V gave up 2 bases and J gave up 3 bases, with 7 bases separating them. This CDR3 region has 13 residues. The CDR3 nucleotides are TGTGCCAGCAGTTACGTCGGGGAAGAGACCCAGTACTTC. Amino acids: CASSYVGEETQYF.

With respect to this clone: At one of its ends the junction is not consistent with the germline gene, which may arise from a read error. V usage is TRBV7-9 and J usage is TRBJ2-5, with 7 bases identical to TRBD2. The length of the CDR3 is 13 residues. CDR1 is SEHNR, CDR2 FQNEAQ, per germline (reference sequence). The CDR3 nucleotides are TGTGCCAGCAGCCTAGCGGCAAGTGAGACCCAGTACTTC. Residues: CASSLAASETQYF.

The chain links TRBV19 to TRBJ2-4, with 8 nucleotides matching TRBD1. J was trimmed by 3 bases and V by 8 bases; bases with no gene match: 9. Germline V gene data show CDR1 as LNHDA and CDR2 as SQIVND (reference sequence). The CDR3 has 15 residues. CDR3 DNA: TGTGCCAGTTCGGGACAGGAGGTTAGCAAAAACATTCAGTACTTC. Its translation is CASSGQEVSKNIQYF. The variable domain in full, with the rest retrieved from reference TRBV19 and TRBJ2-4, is DGGITQSPKYLFRKEGQNVTLSCEQNLNHDAMYWYRQDPGQGLRLIYYSQIVNDFQKGDIAEGYSVSREKKESFPLTVTSAQKNPTAFYLCASSGQEVSKNIQYFGAGTRLSVL.

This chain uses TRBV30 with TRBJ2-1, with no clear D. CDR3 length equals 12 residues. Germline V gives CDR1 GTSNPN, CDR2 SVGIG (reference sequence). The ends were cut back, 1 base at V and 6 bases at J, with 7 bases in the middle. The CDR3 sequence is CAWSAPGNEQFF. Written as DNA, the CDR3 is TGTGCCTGGAGTGCACCGGGCAATGAGCAGTTCTTC.

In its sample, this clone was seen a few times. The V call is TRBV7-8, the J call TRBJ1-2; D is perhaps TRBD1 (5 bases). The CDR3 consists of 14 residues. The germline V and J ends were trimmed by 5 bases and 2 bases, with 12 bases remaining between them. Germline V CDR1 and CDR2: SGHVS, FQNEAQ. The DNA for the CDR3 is TGTGCCAGCAGCCCGGGGACCACGAACTATGGCTACACCTTC. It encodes CASSPGTTNYGYTF. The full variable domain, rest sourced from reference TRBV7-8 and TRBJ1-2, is GAGVSQSPRYKVAKRGQDVALRCDPISGHVSLFWYQQALGQGPEFLTYFQNEAQLDKSGLPSDRFFAERPEGSVSTLKIQRTQQEDSAVYLCASSPGTTNYGYTFGSGTRLTVV.

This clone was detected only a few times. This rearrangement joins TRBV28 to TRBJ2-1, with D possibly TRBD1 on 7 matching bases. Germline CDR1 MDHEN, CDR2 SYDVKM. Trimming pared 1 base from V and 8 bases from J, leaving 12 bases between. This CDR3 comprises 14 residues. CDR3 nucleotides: TGTGCCAGCAGTTTATACCAGGGGGGTGATGAGCAGTTCTTC. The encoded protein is CASSLYQGGDEQFF.

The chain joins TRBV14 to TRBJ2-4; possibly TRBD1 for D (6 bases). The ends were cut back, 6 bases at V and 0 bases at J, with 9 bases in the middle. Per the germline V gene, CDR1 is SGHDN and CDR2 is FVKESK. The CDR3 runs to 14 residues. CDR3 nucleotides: TGTGCCAGCAGTAGGACAGAAGCCAAAAACATTCAGTACTTC. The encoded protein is CASSRTEAKNIQYF.

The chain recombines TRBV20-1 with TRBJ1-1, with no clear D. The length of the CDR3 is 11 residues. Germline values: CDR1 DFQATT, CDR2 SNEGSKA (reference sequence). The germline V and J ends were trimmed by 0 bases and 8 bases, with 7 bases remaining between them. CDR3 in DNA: TGCAGTGCTAGAGATGTACGCGAAGCTTTCTTT. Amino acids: CSARDVREAFF.

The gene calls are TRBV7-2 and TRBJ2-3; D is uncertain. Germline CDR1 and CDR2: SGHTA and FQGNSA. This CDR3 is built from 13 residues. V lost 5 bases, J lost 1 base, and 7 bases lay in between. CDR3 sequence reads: CASSLRRTDTQYF. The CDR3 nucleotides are TGTGCCAGCAGCCTCAGACGCACAGATACGCAGTATTTT.

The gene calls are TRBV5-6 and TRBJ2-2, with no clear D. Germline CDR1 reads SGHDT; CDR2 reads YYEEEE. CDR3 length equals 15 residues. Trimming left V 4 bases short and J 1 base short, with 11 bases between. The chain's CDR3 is CASSPRHLNTGELFF. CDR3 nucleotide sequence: TGTGCCAGCAGCCCAAGGCACTTGAACACCGGGGAGCTGTTTTTT.

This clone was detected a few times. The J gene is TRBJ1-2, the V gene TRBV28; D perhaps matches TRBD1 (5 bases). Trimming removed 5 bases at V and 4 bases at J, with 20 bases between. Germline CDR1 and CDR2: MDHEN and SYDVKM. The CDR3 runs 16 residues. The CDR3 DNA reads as TGTGCCAGCAGTACCGGACGGAATCAGGGACCCTATGGCTACACCTTC. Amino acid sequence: CASSTGRNQGPYGYTF.

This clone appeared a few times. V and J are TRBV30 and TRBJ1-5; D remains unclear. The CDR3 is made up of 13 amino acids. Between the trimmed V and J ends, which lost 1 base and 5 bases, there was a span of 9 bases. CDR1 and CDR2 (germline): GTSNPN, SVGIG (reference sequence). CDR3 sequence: CAWSESLDQPQHF. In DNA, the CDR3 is TGTGCCTGGAGTGAGTCACTAGATCAGCCCCAGCATTTT.

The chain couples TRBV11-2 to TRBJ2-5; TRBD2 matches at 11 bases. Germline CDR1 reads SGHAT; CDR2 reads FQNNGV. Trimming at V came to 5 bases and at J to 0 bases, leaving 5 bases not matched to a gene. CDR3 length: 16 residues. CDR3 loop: CASSPEGLADQETQYF. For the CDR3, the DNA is TGTGCCAGCAGCCCAGAGGGACTAGCGGACCAAGAGACCCAGTACTTC. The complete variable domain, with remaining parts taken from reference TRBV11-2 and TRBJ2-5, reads EAGVAQSPRYKIIEKRQSVAFWCNPISGHATLYWYQQILGQGPKLLIQFQNNGVVDDSQLPKDRFSAERLKGVDSTLKIQPAKLEDSAVYLCASSPEGLADQETQYFGPGTRLLVL.

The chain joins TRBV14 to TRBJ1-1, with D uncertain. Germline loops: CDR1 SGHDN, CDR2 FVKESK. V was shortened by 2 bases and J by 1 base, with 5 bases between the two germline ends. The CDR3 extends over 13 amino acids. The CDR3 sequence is CASSQYGNTEAFF. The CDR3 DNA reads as TGTGCCAGCAGCCAATACGGGAACACTGAAGCTTTCTTT.

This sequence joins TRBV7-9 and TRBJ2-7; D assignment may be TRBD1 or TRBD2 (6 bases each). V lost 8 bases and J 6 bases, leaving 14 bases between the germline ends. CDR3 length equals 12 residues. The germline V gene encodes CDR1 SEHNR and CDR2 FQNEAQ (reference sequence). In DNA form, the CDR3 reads TGTGCCAGCGGAGGAGGGGGGTTCGAGCAGTACTTC. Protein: CASGGGGFEQYF.

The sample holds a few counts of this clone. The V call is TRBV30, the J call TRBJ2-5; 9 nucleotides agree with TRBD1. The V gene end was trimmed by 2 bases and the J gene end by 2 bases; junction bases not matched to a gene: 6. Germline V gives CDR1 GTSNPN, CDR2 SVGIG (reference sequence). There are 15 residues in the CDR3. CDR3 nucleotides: TGTGCCTGGAGTTACCAGACAGGGGGGCAAGAGACCCAGTACTTC. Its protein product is CAWSYQTGGQETQYF.

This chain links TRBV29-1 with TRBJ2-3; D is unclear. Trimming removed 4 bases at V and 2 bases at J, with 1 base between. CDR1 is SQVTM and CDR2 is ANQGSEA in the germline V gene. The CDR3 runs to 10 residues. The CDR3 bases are TGCAGCGTTGTCACAGATACGCAGTATTTT. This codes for CSVVTDTQYF.

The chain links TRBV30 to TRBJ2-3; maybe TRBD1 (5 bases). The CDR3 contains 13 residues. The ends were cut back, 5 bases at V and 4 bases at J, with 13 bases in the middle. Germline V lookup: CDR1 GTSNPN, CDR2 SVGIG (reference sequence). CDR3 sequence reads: CAWAVAGPDTQYF. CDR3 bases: TGTGCCTGGGCCGTGGCAGGGCCAGATACGCAGTATTTT.

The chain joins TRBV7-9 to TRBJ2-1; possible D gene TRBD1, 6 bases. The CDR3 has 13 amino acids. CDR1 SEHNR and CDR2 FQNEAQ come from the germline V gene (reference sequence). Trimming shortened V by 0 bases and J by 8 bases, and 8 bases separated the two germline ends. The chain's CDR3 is CASSLAGADEQFF. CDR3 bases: TGTGCCAGCAGCTTAGCGGGGGCCGATGAGCAGTTCTTC.

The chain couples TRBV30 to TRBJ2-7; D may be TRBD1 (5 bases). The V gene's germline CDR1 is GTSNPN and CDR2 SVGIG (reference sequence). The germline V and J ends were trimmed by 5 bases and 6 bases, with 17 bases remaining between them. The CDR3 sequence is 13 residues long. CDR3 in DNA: TGTGCCTGGGCTCACCAGGACATGGTCGAGCAGTACTTC. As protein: CAWAHQDMVEQYF.

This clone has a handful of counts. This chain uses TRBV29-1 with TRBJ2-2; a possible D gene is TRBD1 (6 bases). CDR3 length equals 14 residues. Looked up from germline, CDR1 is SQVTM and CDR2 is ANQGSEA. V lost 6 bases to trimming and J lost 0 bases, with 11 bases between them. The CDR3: CSVRDNANTGELFF. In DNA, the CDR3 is TGCAGCGTGAGGGACAACGCGAACACCGGGGAGCTGTTTTTT.

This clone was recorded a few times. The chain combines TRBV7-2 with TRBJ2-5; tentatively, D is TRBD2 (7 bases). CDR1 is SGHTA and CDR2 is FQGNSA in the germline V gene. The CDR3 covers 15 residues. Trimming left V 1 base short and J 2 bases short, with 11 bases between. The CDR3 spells CASSLVAGAQETQYF. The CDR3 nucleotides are TGTGCCAGCAGCTTAGTGGCGGGGGCACAAGAGACCCAGTACTTC.

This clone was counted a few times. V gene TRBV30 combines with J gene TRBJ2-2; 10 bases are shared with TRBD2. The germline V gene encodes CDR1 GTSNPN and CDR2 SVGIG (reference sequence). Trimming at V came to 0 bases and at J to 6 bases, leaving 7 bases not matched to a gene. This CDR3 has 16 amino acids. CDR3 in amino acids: CAWSVLAGSLPGELFF. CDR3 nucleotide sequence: TGTGCCTGGAGTGTACTAGCGGGGAGCTTGCCCGGGGAGCTGTTTTTT. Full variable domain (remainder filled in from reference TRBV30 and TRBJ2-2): SQTIHQWPATLVQPVGSPLSLECTVEGTSNPNLYWYRQAAGRGLQLLFYSVGIGQISSEVPQNLSASRPQDRQFILSSKKLLLSDSGFYLCAWSVLAGSLPGELFFGEGSRLTVL.